This T cell receptor beta chain was documented in a study of somatic mutations in cytotoxic T cells in rheumatoid arthritis. The wider study: Flow cytometry sorted some V beta antibody-stained T-cell populations to nearly 100% purity, V beta1+ cells among them being sequenced for TCRB. Notes on the study in general: In the expanded CD8+ clones, the antigen targets remained unknown. Any difference in CD8+ T-cell clonality between patients who had rheumatoid arthritis and healthy controls who were age-matched was not statistically significant.

Assay used: immunoSEQ multiplex PCR; TCRdb lists only in-frame clones, some missing. The table has 17,000 or so clones, 85% seen once. By positive magnetic bead selection, CD4+ and CD8+ cells were isolated, and their purity was checked by flow cytometry. To note about this clone: Its antigen is unknown.

V lost 4 bases, J lost 9 bases, and 12 bases stayed unmatched. This CDR3 contains 15 residues. CDR1 is MGHRA and CDR2 is YSYEKL in the germline V gene. The sequencing input was CD8+ T cells sorted from blood. The sequence was collected from a woman in her forties with rheumatoid arthritis. This chain links TRBV4-1 with TRBJ2-5; 9 bases match TRBD1. The CDR3: CASSPSQGAVSAQYF. The CDR3 DNA sequence: TGCGCCAGCAGCCCTTCACAGGGGGCGGTATCGGCCCAGTACTTC.